The rows below give T cell receptor beta chains drawn from one sample of a study of blood T cell repertoires in COVID-19. Profiled with immunoSEQ multiplex PCR; TCRdb holds only in-frame clones, not every one. The table has 100,000 to 150,000 clones, roughly 90% seen once. The material sequenced was peripheral blood. These TCRs come from a middle-aged man with acute or convalescent COVID-19. Each CDR3 is given with its conserved first and last residue. D genes are given only for firm matches. Expanded clones get a size class; other rows say once, few or many, or leave the size out.

J gene | CDR3 length | D gene | clone size | V gene | CDR3 protein | CDR3 DNA
TRBJ2-7 | 14 | . | . | TRBV15 | CATSRGRTSYEQYF | TGTGCCACCAGCAGGGGGAGGACATCCTACGAGCAGTACTTC
TRBJ2-7 | 14 | TRBD2 | . | TRBV6-5 | CASKSAGATHEQYF | TGTGCCAGTAAATCAGCGGGAGCGACCCACGAGCAGTACTTC
TRBJ2-4 | 17 | TRBD2 | . | TRBV4-1 | CASSPLGLAGPKNIQYF | TGCGCCAGCAGCCCTCTCGGACTAGCGGGACCTAAAAACATTCAGTACTTC
TRBJ2-7 | 15 | . | few | TRBV7-8 | CASSLARAVRGEQYF | TGTGCCAGCAGCTTAGCGCGGGCAGTTCGCGGAGAGCAGTACTTC
TRBJ2-7 | 16 | TRBD1 | . | TRBV4-1 | CASSQVLRDSSYEQYF | TGCGCCAGCAGCCAAGTTCTGAGGGACAGCTCCTACGAGCAGTACTTC
TRBJ2-1 | 13 | . | . | TRBV29-1 | CSVGENTYNEQFF | TGCAGCGTTGGGGAGAACACCTACAATGAGCAGTTCTTC
TRBJ1-5 | 17 | . | . | TRBV2 | CASSVTVTHLSNQPQHF | TGTGCCAGCAGCGTTACAGTTACCCACCTTAGCAATCAGCCCCAGCATTTT
TRBJ1-1 | 14 | . | . | TRBV10-3 | CAISHREGHTEAFF | TGTGCCATCAGCCACAGGGAGGGGCACACTGAAGCTTTCTTT
TRBJ2-3 | 14 | . | . | TRBV5-6 | CASSLGQGRDTQYF | TGTGCCAGCAGCTTGGGGCAGGGGAGAGATACGCAGTATTTT
TRBJ2-1 | 16 | TRBD2 | . | TRBV5-4 | CASSPPLGGRWNEQFF | TGTGCCAGCAGCCCCCCTCTGGGCGGGAGGTGGAATGAGCAGTTCTTC
TRBJ1-1 | 15 | . | . | TRBV11-2 | CASSLGAGEGRRAFF | TGTGCCAGCAGCTTAGGGGCAGGGGAAGGACGAAGAGCTTTCTTT
TRBJ2-7 | 16 | TRBD1 | once | TRBV20-1 | CSAGASGTGGSYEQYF | TGCAGTGCTGGTGCCTCCGGGACAGGGGGCAGCTACGAGCAGTACTTC
TRBJ2-7 | 16 | . | . | TRBV6-6 | CASSYAAEIPYYEQYF | TGTGCCAGCAGTTACGCAGCGGAGATCCCTTACTACGAGCAGTACTTC
TRBJ2-5 | 13 | . | . | TRBV4-3 | CASSQEYFETQYF | TGCGCCAGCAGCCAAGAGTATTTCGAGACCCAGTACTTC
TRBJ2-5 | 12 | . | . | TRBV29-1 | CSVNRELKTQYF | TGCAGCGTTAACAGGGAGTTGAAGACCCAGTACTTC